The sequence of this T cell receptor beta chain was determined in a study of shared clonotypes between healthy human individuals. Repertoires were generated with immunoSEQ multiplex PCR, while TCRdb's copy carries only in-frame clones and drops some. The sample holds 1,400,000 or so clones, roughly 98.5% seen once. V dropped 3 bases and J dropped 2; count of bases not matched to a gene: 10. CDR1 is LNHNV, CDR2 YYDKDF, per germline (reference sequence). This CDR3 spans 18 amino acids. The rearrangement joins TRBV15 to TRBJ2-3, with 11 nucleotides matching TRBD2. This receptor was identified in a man aged 30 to 39 in good health. The sequenced material came from naive CD4+ T cells sorted from blood. Stated subset: CD45RA+ positively selected. CDR3 region: CATSSKFLTSGNTDTQYF. CDR3 in DNA: TGTGCCACCAGCAGTAAGTTCTTGACTAGCGGGAACACAGATACGCAGTATTTT. The full variable domain, with the rest looked up from reference TRBV15 and TRBJ2-3, is DAMVIQNPRYQVTQFGKPVTLSCSQTLNHNVMYWYQQKSSQAPKLLFHYYDKDFNNEADTPDNFQSRRPNTSFCFLDIRSPGLGDTAMYLCATSSKFLTSGNTDTQYFGPGTRLTVL.